This T cell receptor (beta chain) was sequenced during a study of early T cells in non-severe SARS-CoV-2 infection. The table lists this clonotype with a few counts. TCRdb processed the 5' RACE reads anew with MiXCR; each CDR3 protein has one entry. The repertoire holds 50,000 to 65,000 distinct CDR3 sequences, with roughly 18% as singletons. Trimming removed 6 bases at V and 2 bases at J, with 9 bases between. In germline, CDR1 is SGHVS, CDR2 FQNEAQ. This CDR3 is built from 13 residues. This TCR came from an adult who was a healthcare worker with PCR-confirmed SARS-CoV-2 infection or an uninfected control (not recorded which). Sequencing used whole blood, obtained at baseline. The gene calls are TRBV7-8 and TRBJ2-3; D call uncertain. CDR3 sequence reads: CASRFSNTDTQYF. The CDR3, as DNA: TGTGCCAGCAGGTTTTCGAACACAGATACGCAGTATTTT.